This T cell receptor beta chain was recovered during a study of beta chain features in type 1 diabetes listed by TCRdb under 2018. In terms of the full investigation: Mean age, gender distribution, total cell number and subset yield did not differ between patients and healthy donors. The study compared the TCRB repertoires of sorted circulating CD4+ T cell subsets in recently diagnosed type 1 diabetes patients with those in matched healthy donors. A total of 100 million to 110 million sorted cells were examined across all samples, and a strong correlation was observed between cell number per subset and RNA yield. Whereas all 30 or so donors provided naive and central memory subsets, regulatory and stem cell-like memory subsets were isolated from just 8 patients and roughly eight healthy donors. General conclusions and limits of the study: Because cDNA was sequenced instead of genomic DNA, activated cells with high expression could be over-represented, although the groups did not differ in activation or CD3 levels. Fewer insertions and more nucleotide deletions at VDJ recombination sites were observed in patients with type 1 diabetes, implying thymic rearrangement abnormalities. Because the HLA sub-analyses included only small numbers of individuals, any influence of HLA type on TCRB rearrangement was left unresolved. The naive, central memory and regulatory TCRB repertoires appeared to resemble one another more closely among patients than among healthy donors. PCR might favor shorter templates, but patient and control samples were amplified and corrected together, so any skew would affect both groups equally. In all four CD4+ subsets, TCRB CDR3 length was moderately but significantly shorter in type 1 diabetes patients.

The entire isolated RNA was reverse transcribed using the High Capacity cDNA Reverse Transcription Kit, and thus expressed TCRB transcripts were sequenced. Deep immunoSEQ sequencing was performed on naive, central memory and regulatory T cell samples, with an average of roughly 3.3 million total reads per sample. After sorted cells were lysed in RLT buffer, RNA was extracted with DNase-treated RNeasy Micro or Mini kits, with the choice depending on cell number. To prevent cross-contamination, every cell subset was processed on its own, while patient and healthy donor samples were processed together. Using the immunoSEQ multiplex PCR, TCRB sequences were amplified from cDNA into 87-bp fragments spanning the CDR3 region. Sequencing of the amplicons was performed on the Illumina HiSeq platform. Turning to the authors' computational methods: Synthetic template baselines were used to correct PCR bias computationally, reads within Hamming distance 2 were collapsed together, and singletons that could not be merged were discarded. Reads were aligned to IMGT to assign V, D and J genes, CDR3 length, and insertions or deletions at six rearrangement sites. Within each subset, clonotype counts were normalized to sorted cell number, after which true diversity and Gini coefficients were computed with the tcR R package. The overlap coefficient, calculated on TCRB nucleotide sequences, was used to measure repertoire sharing. Out-of-frame TCRB sequences from naive cells were analyzed to stand in for the pre-selection repertoire. TCRdb re-hosts the immuneACCESS table, in-frame sequences only. Its copies lack some clones; in the studies checked, an unresolved V gene accounts for under half of them, and the cause for the rest is not known. The V and J calls and the clone size are those of that table, but D and trimming were determined from the DNA. This sample has about 240,000 clones in its table, and about 14% of those were observed once. Just under 0.02% of the sample lies in the top ten.

Each donor gave one peripheral blood draw, approximately 0.11 L on average, collected into heparinised tubes. Naive, central memory, regulatory and stem cell-like memory CD4+ T cells were sorted on a BD FACSAria II using a panel including CD45RO, CCR7, CD25, CD127, CD95 and CD27. Purity was above 95% for every sorted population. PBMCs were isolated immediately by Lymphoprep density gradient centrifugation and stained directly without culture. So that batch effects would be minimized, each experiment stained and sorted samples in pairs, pairing one healthy donor with one patient. Taken from cysteine to phenylalanine, the CDR3 has 12 residues. The sequence is cut down to CDR3 DNA, 36 bases in frame from base 1. The trim is 8 bases for V and 6 bases for J, with a gap of 12 bases between the germline ends. CDR1 and CDR2 are read off the germline V gene as SNHLY and FYNNEI. For this clone: Its antigen is unknown. It has no much larger one-base neighbor in the sample; base qualities were not kept.

Specimen: naive CD4+ T cells from blood. This specimen's cell subset or site label, per the study, means: true naive CD4+ T cells. This receptor was obtained from a man aged 25-45 years with type 1 diabetes. In this chain, TRBV2 is recombined with TRBJ2-3; TRBD1 might be the D gene, on 5 matching bases. The encoded CDR3 is CASGVQEDTQYF. The bases are TGTGCCAGCGGGGTACAGGAGGATACGCAGTATTTT.